Each of the 14 T cell receptor beta chains below was sequenced from the same sample in a study of beta chain features in type 1 diabetes. cDNA synthesis used the whole RNA isolate, giving expressed TCRB sequences. The repertoire was sequenced with immunoSEQ multiplex PCR; TCRdb's copy has only in-frame clones and lacks some. Among 250,000 or so clones, less than 35% were seen once, and the ten largest hold more than 3%. Material for sequencing was central memory CD4+ T cells from blood. The receptors derive from a man in his thirties or forties in good health.

The rearrangement uses TRBV2 and TRBJ2-5; TRBD2 aligns across 13 bases. The germline gives CDR1 SNHLY, CDR2 FYNNEI. V lost 6 bases, J lost 6 bases, and 7 bases stayed unmatched. This CDR3 is 15 amino acids long. The CDR3 nucleotides are TGTGCCAGCAGGTCGACTAGCGGGGGGCTAAAGACCCAGTACTTC. It codes for CASRSTSGGLKTQYF.

This chain uses TRBV6-5 with TRBJ2-1; the D is unclear. Trimming removed 4 bases at V and 8 bases at J, with 12 bases between. Germline values: CDR1 MNHEY, CDR2 SVGAGI. This CDR3 contains 13 residues. CDR3 coding DNA: TGTGCCAGCAGTTTTGTAGGTTCCGATGAGCAGTTCTTC. It translates to CASSFVGSDEQFF.

This sequence joins TRBV15 and TRBJ2-1; a possible D gene is TRBD1 (5 bases). CDR1 is LNHNV and CDR2 is YYDKDF in the germline V gene (reference sequence). This CDR3 region has 12 residues. Trimming took off 3 bases at V and 8 bases at J, with 8 bases between the two ends. The CDR3 protein is CATSSGRDEQFF. Here the CDR3 DNA reads TGTGCCACCAGCAGTGGCAGGGATGAGCAGTTCTTC.

This clone was picked up many times. The V call is TRBV21-1, the J call TRBJ1-1. TRBV21-1 is noted as a pseudogene. CDR3 length: 13 residues. The CDR3 loop is CASSIPKDVEAFF. CDR3 nucleotide sequence: TGTGCCAGCAGCATTCCGAAAGACGTTGAAGCTTTCTTT.

This clone came up a few times. V is TRBV4-1 and J is TRBJ1-2, with D perhaps TRBD1 (6 bases). The germline V and J ends were trimmed by 4 bases and 9 bases, with 18 bases remaining between them. The CDR3 loop spans 14 amino acids. Germline CDR1 reads MGHRA; CDR2 reads YSYEKL. This chain's CDR3 is CASSPQDYRVSYTF. The DNA for the CDR3 is TGCGCCAGCAGCCCCCAGGATTACAGGGTGAGCTACACCTTC.

This clone was detected only a few times. V usage is TRBV6-5 and J usage is TRBJ1-2; D unresolved. V was pared by 1 base and J by 7 bases, with 13 bases between. This CDR3 spans 14 amino acids. The V gene's germline CDR1 is MNHEY and CDR2 SVGAGI. CDR3 region: CASSYLAGVAGYTF. CDR3 in DNA: TGTGCCAGCAGTTACTTGGCCGGGGTGGCTGGCTACACCTTC.

The chain recombines TRBV29-1 with TRBJ2-1, with 8 bases aligning to TRBD2. CDR3 length: 12 amino acids. With 7 bases clipped from V and 13 bases from J, the junction kept 12 bases outside the gene matches. Germline V gene data show CDR1 as SQVTM and CDR2 as ANQGSEA. The CDR3 sequence is CSAAGDRDFQFF. As DNA, the CDR3 is TGCAGCGCAGCGGGGGACCGGGACTTTCAGTTCTTC.

DNA of the CDR3: TGTGCCTTCACAACGGGACTCAAGCTCAGCACAGATACGCAGTATTTT. This gives the protein CAFTTGLKLSTDTQYF. The V call is TRBV30, the J call TRBJ2-3, with D maybe TRBD2 (6 bases). Trimming removed 7 bases at V and 0 bases at J, with 20 bases between. The CDR3 totals 16 residues. The germline gives CDR1 GTSNPN, CDR2 SVGIG (reference sequence).

This clone was picked up many times. The chain has TRBV2 and TRBJ2-4, with unresolved D. Germline V gene data show CDR1 as SNHLY and CDR2 as FYNNEI. CDR3 length: 14 residues. Trimming took off 6 bases at V and 1 base at J, with 10 bases between the two ends. CDR3 nucleotide sequence: TGTGCCAGCAGGGCGTCCTACGCCAAAAACATTCAGTACTTC. Translation gives CASRASYAKNIQYF.

In this sample, this clone turned up many times. V and J are TRBV7-2 and TRBJ2-1; D gene unclear. Trimming removed 5 bases at V and 8 bases at J, with 13 bases between. CDR1 and CDR2 (germline): SGHTA, FQGNSA. CDR3 length equals 13 residues. As DNA, the CDR3 is TGTGCCAGCAGCCGGACCAGAGTCCATGAGCAGTTCTTC. Protein sequence: CASSRTRVHEQFF.

The genes are TRBV6-5 and TRBJ2-1, with 13 nucleotides matching TRBD2. The CDR3 length is 15 residues. With 6 bases clipped from V and 7 bases from J, the junction kept 6 bases outside the gene matches. Germline V gives CDR1 MNHEY, CDR2 SVGAGI. CDR3 sequence: CASSPLAGGQNEQFF. CDR3 DNA sequence: TGTGCCAGCAGCCCACTAGCGGGGGGGCAGAATGAGCAGTTCTTC.

Only a few counts were recorded for this clone. The rearrangement joins TRBV15 to TRBJ1-1, with D unclear. Trimming took 5 bases from V and 11 from J, leaving 21 bases between them. CDR1 and CDR2 from the germline V gene are LNHNV and YYDKDF (reference sequence). The CDR3 extends over 14 amino acids. The CDR3 region is CATSEGGSTHGAFF. The CDR3 region has the DNA TGTGCCACCAGCGAAGGCGGGTCCACCCATGGGGCTTTCTTT. Full variable domain (rest looked up from reference TRBV15 and TRBJ1-1): DAMVIQNPRYQVTQFGKPVTLSCSQTLNHNVMYWYQQKSSQAPKLLFHYYDKDFNNEADTPDNFQSRRPNTSFCFLDIRSPGLGDTAMYLCATSEGGSTHGAFFGQGTRLTVV.

This clone was observed a handful of times. This same CDR3 is encoded by further DNA sequences in the sample. This rearrangement joins TRBV7-2 to TRBJ1-1, with a weak D call TRBD1 (6 bases). Trimming shortened V by 6 bases and J by 1 base, and 9 bases separated the two germline ends. The CDR3 has 13 amino acids. The V gene's germline CDR1 is SGHTA and CDR2 FQGNSA. This CDR3 reads CASSGQPNTEAFF. The CDR3 DNA reads as TGTGCCAGCAGTGGACAGCCGAACACTGAAGCTTTCTTT.

The chain employs TRBV6-1 and TRBJ2-2; no clear D. CDR1 is MNHNS and CDR2 is SASEGT in the germline V gene. The V and J ends lost 4 bases and 4 bases respectively, with 10 bases between them. The CDR3 sequence is 14 residues long. The CDR3 DNA sequence: TGTGCCAGCAGTGTCCGGTCCTTCACCGGGGAGCTGTTTTTT. Protein product: CASSVRSFTGELFF.